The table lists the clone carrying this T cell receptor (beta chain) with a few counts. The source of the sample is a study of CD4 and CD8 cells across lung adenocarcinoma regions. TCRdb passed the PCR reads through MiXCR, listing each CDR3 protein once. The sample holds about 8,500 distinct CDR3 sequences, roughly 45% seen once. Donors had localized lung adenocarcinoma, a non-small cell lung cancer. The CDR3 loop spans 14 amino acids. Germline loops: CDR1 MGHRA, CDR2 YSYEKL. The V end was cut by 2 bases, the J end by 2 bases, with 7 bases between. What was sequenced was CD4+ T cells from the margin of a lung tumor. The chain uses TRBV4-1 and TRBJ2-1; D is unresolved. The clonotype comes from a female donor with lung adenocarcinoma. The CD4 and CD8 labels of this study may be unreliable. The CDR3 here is CASSQRAPYNEQFF. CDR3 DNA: TGCGCCAGCAGCCAAAGGGCCCCCTACAATGAGCAGTTCTTC.